This T cell receptor beta chain was captured by sequencing in a study of blood T cell repertoires in COVID-19. Study in general: The United States, Italy and Spain provided the acute and convalescent COVID-19 samples. The cDNA or gDNA used as material had been derived from T cells, B-cell-depleted T cells, or PBMCs.

In the authors' workflow: Amplification of reference gene primers provided the estimated nucleated cell counts. TCRdb keeps only in-frame clones here, not all; method: immunoSEQ multiplex PCR. V and J calls and clone size are given by that table; D and trimming were obtained from the DNA. The sample lists under 300,000 clones, roughly 80% occurring once. The germline V gene encodes CDR1 SQVTM and CDR2 ANQGSEA. The CDR3 has 14 amino acids. V lost 3 bases, J lost 5 bases, and 3 bases stayed unmatched. Sequences were obtained from peripheral blood. The clonotype was recovered from a woman under 30 with acute or convalescent COVID-19. This sequence joins TRBV29-1 and TRBJ2-1; 11 nucleotides match TRBD2. The CDR3 DNA follows: TGCAGCGTTGATAGCGGGAGGGAAGACAATGAGCAGTTCTTC. It specifies CSVDSGREDNEQFF.